These T cell receptor beta chains were read from a single sample in a study of cytomegalovirus exposure and HLA in healthy donors. Measured with immunoSEQ multiplex PCR; TCRdb has only the in-frame clones, and not every one. Of under 250,000 clones listed, around 86% are singletons. Sequencing was done on a sample of PBMCs. These receptors all stem from a woman aged 18-29 years in good health and CMV-seropositive. CDR3s include the opening cysteine and the closing phenylalanine or tryptophan. A D gene is named only where the DNA matches it firmly. Size is omitted from some rows. Given values are once, few, many or a class for expanded clones.

TRBV27	-	TRBD1	TRBJ1-4	TGTGCCAGCAGTATTTCCAGGGGGGTGGGTGAAAAACTGTTTTTT	CASSISRGVGEKLFF
TRBV30	-	TRBD1	TRBJ2-5	TGTGCCTGGAGCCGGGGACAGGGGGAAGAGACCCAGTACTTC	CAWSRGQGEETQYF
TRBV7-2	-	TRBD2	TRBJ2-1	TGTGCCAGCAGTGGGACTAGCGGATACAATGAGCAGTTCTTC	CASSGTSGYNEQFF
TRBV27	once	-	TRBJ2-7	TGTGCCAGCAGTTTACCCCATGCTGGAGCCGAGCAGTACTTC	CASSLPHAGAEQYF
TRBV6-5	-	-	TRBJ2-1	TGTGCCAGCAGTTACTCGAGGGTTTACAATGAGCAGTTCTTC	CASSYSRVYNEQFF
TRBV9	once	TRBD1	TRBJ2-7	TGTGCCAGCAGCGCGACAGGGAACTCCTACGAGCAGTACTTC	CASSATGNSYEQYF
TRBV12-5	once	TRBD1	TRBJ1-1	TGTGCTAGTGGTTTGGTACAGGAGACAGGGGGTCGAGGGATCACTGAAGCTTTCTTT	CASGLVQETGGRGITEAFF
TRBV7-8	-	-	TRBJ1-3	TGTGCCAGCAGCTTAGTAGGCGGGACCCCCGCCACCATATATTTT	CASSLVGGTPATIYF
TRBV7-9	few	TRBD2	TRBJ2-3	TGTGCCAGCAGCTTACAACTAGCGGGCACAGATACGCAGTATTTT	CASSLQLAGTDTQYF
TRBV7-6	once	-	TRBJ1-1	TGTGCCAGCAGCTTACCGGGCTCTCCGGGGATCACTGAAGCTTTCTTT	CASSLPGSPGITEAFF
TRBV7-6	-	-	TRBJ2-3	TGTGCCAGCAGCGCCCCGACCCCGACTGGGGCGGATACGCAGTATTTT	CASSAPTPTGADTQYF
TRBV4-2	-	TRBD2	TRBJ2-7	TGTGCCAGCAGCCAAGATCTAGCGGGAGTCTTGTACGAGCAGTACTTC	CASSQDLAGVLYEQYF